This section outlines one T cell receptor (beta chain) sequence together with its context. This clonotype occurred many times. Its target antigen remains unknown. Nothing much larger sits one base from this clone, and base qualities are not available. The data are from a study of response to subunit inactivated influenza vaccine (dated by TCRdb to the late 2010s). For the study in its entirety: Deep quantitative T cell receptor repertoire profiling was used in the study to track responses to a trivalent subunit inactivated influenza vaccine.

The method behind the library was RT-PCR. Sequenced using an Illumina HiSeq 2500. The public reads were reprocessed in TCRdb via fastp at Q25 and MiXCR, keeping in-frame beta chains. Each CDR3 protein gets just one entry, which takes the most common genes and DNA from the rows behind it. Recorded for this sample are roughly 780,000 distinct CDR3 sequences; less than 20% of them occurred a single time. The biggest ten clones account for 9.5% to 13% of the sample. The germline V gene sets CDR1 to SGHTA and CDR2 to FQGNSA. Including the terminal cysteine and phenylalanine, the CDR3 comprises 12 residues. The only DNA kept is the CDR3, 36 bases in frame from the first base. Relative to germline, V is 5 bases shorter and J is 9 bases shorter, with 11 bases between their ends. General conclusions and limits of the study: The authors suggested that each seasonal influenza vaccination may recruit only a limited number of new T cells.

The clonotype was recovered from a man in his forties or fifties who received an inactivated influenza vaccine. Donor details come from another sample of the same person, matched by shared clones. The chain was built from TRBV7-2 and TRBJ2-1; the D gene is perhaps TRBD2, on 6 matching bases. This specimen was PBMCs from blood, taken roughly 5 days after vaccination. This receptor carries the CDR3 CASSPGGFEQFF. DNA sequence: TGTGCCAGCAGCCCCGGAGGGTTTGAGCAGTTCTTC.